Sequencing of this TCR beta chain was carried out in a study of blood T cells in healthy people across ages. Next came a second PCR, run for roughly 6 to 11 cycles, which used a sample-barcoded 5' primer along with a J-beta primer mix. MiXCR was run by TCRdb on the 5' RACE reads, yielding one entry per CDR3 protein. The sample consists of under 2,000,000 distinct CDR3 sequences, 49% of them appearing once. CDR1 SNHLY and CDR2 FYNNEI come from the germline V gene. With 1 base removed from V and 0 bases from J, the gap between germline ends came to 13 bases. CDR3 length equals 16 residues. This TCR was sampled from a woman aged 40 to 50 in good health. Source material: blood. The chain carries TRBV2 and TRBJ2-7; a weak D match, TRBD2 (6 bases). The CDR3 spells CASSEVGAGSSYEQYF. The CDR3 DNA sequence: TGTGCCAGCAGTGAAGTCGGGGCGGGATCCTCCTACGAGCAGTACTTC.